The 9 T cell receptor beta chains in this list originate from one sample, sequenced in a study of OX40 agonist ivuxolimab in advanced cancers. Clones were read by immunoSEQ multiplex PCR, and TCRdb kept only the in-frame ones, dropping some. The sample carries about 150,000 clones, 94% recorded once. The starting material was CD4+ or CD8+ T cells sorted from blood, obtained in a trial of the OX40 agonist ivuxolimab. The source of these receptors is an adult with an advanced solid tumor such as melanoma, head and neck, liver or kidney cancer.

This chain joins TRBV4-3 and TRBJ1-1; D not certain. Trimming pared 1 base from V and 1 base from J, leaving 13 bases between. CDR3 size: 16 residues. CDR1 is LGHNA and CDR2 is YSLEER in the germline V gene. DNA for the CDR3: TGCGCCAGCAGCCAAGTACCTGGGGTGGCGAACACTGAAGCTTTCTTT. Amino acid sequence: CASSQVPGVANTEAFF.

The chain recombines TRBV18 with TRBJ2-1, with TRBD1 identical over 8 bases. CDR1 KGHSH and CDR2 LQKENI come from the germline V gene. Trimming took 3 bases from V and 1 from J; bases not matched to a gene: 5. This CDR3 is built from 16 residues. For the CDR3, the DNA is TGTGCCAGCTCACCGCTAGGACAGGGTTCCTACAATGAGCAGTTCTTC. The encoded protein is CASSPLGQGSYNEQFF. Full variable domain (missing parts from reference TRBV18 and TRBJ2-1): NAGVMQNPRHLVRRRGQEARLRCSPMKGHSHVYWYRQLPEEGLKFMVYLQKENIIDESGMPKERFSAEFPKEGPSILRIQQVVRGDSAAYFCASSPLGQGSYNEQFFGPGTRLTVL.

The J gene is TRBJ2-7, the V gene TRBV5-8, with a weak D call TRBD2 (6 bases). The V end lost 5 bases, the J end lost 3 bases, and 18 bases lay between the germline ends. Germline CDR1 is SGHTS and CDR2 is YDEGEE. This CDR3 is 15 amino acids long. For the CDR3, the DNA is TGTGCCAGCAGACCGAGGGCGCGGGGACTCTACGAGCAGTACTTC. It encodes CASRPRARGLYEQYF.

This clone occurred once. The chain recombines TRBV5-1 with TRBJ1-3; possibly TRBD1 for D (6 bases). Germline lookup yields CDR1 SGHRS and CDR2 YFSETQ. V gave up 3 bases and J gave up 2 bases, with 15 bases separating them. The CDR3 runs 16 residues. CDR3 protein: CASSWTALGPGNTIYF. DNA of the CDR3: TGCGCCAGCAGCTGGACAGCCCTAGGACCTGGAAACACCATATATTTT.

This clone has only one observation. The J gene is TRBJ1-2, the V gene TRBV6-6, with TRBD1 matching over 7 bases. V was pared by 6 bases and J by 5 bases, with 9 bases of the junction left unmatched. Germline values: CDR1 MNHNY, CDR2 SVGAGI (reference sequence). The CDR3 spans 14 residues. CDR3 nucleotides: TGTGCCAGCAGCTCGACAGGGTATCTTTATGGCTACACCTTC. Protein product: CASSSTGYLYGYTF.

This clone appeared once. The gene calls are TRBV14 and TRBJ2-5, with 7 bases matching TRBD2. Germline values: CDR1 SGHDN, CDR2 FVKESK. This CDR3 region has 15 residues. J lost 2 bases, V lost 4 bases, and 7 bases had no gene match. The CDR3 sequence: CASSPLSGAQETQYF. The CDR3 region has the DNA TGTGCCAGCAGCCCCCTCAGCGGGGCTCAAGAGACCCAGTACTTC.

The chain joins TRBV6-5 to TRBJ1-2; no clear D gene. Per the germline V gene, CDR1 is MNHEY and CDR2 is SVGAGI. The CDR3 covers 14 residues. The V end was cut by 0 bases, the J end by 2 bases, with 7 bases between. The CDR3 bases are TGTGCCAGCAGTTACTCGAAGGGCAACTATGGCTACACCTTC. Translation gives CASSYSKGNYGYTF.

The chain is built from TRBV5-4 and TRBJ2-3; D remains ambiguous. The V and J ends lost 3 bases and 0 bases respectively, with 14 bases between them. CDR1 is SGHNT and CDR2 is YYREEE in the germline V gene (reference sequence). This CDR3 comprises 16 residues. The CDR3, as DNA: TGTGCCAGCAGCTCCGCTAAGACCTCTAGCACAGATACGCAGTATTTT. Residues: CASSSAKTSSTDTQYF.

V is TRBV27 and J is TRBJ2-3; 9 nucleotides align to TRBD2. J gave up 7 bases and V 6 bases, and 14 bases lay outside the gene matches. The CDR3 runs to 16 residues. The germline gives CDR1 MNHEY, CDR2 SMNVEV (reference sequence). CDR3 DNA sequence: TGTGCCAGCAGCCCAGTTGGACTAGCGATGGAGAATACGCAGTATTTT. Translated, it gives CASSPVGLAMENTQYF.